These 17 T cell receptor beta chains were all obtained from the same sample, sequenced in a study of CXCR4 blockade with PD-1 therapy in pancreatic cancer. Sequencing used immunoSEQ multiplex PCR; TCRdb keeps in-frame clones, though not all of them. The sample has more than 4,500 clones, roughly half seen once. The sample taken for sequencing was tumor tissue. The receptors stem from a human donor with pancreatic ductal adenocarcinoma.

This clone occurred a few times. Here the CDR3 DNA reads TGTGCCAGCAGTCCAGCAGGGACAGGGGGCAATGAGCAGTTCTTC. This gives the protein CASSPAGTGGNEQFF. V and J are TRBV14 and TRBJ2-1; 11 nucleotides line up with TRBD1. Germline-derived CDR1 and CDR2 are SGHDN and FVKESK. This CDR3 has 15 residues. V lost 6 bases to trimming and J lost 6 bases; unmatched junction nucleotides: 7.

The V and J genes are TRBV19 and TRBJ2-7; TRBD1 matches at 7 bases. CDR1 is LNHDA, CDR2 SQIVND, per germline (reference sequence). This CDR3 is 14 amino acids long. V gave up 4 bases and J gave up 1 base; unmatched junction bases: 4. The CDR3 here is CASSTGQVSYEQYF. For the CDR3, the DNA is TGTGCCAGTAGTACAGGACAGGTATCCTACGAGCAGTACTTC.

The CDR3 loop reads CASSQEGKGIHPDTQYF. In nucleotides, the CDR3 is TGTGCCAGCAGCCAAGAGGGGAAGGGAATCCATCCAGATACGCAGTATTTT. The gene calls are TRBV14 and TRBJ2-3; D ambiguous. Germline V CDR1 and CDR2: SGHDN, FVKESK. This CDR3 is 17 amino acids long. V lost 0 bases and J 4 bases, leaving 17 bases between the germline ends.

This rearrangement joins TRBV19 to TRBJ1-1, with D perhaps matching TRBD1 (5 bases). The CDR3 is 14 amino acids. V was clipped by 4 bases and J by 0 bases, with 9 bases between them. CDR1 and CDR2 (germline): LNHDA, SQIVND (reference sequence). CDR3 sequence reads: CASSSPTVNTEAFF. DNA for the CDR3: TGTGCCAGTAGTAGCCCGACAGTGAACACTGAAGCTTTCTTT.

The V gene is TRBV6-8, the J gene TRBJ1-1; 8 bases agree with TRBD1. This CDR3 spans 14 amino acids. Germline V CDR1 and CDR2: MNHGY, SAAAGT. V was pared by 5 bases and J by 1 base, with 3 bases of the junction left unmatched. Here the CDR3 reads CASSKGQGNTEAFF. The DNA of the CDR3 is TGTGCCAGCAGTAAAGGACAGGGGAACACTGAAGCTTTCTTT.

This clone has only a few counts. The J gene is TRBJ1-4, the V gene TRBV5-8; 8 bases line up with TRBD1. The CDR3 runs to 14 residues. Per germline, CDR1 SGHTS and CDR2 YDEGEE. Trimming took 4 bases from V and 11 from J; bases not matched to a gene: 10. Written as DNA, the CDR3 is TGTGCCAGCAGCCCGGAGGCAGGGGGCGGGAAACTGTTTTTT. Protein sequence: CASSPEAGGGKLFF.

The chain has TRBV30 and TRBJ1-3; TRBD1 is a possible D gene (5 bases). Per germline, CDR1 GTSNPN and CDR2 SVGIG (reference sequence). V was shortened by 0 bases and J by 2 bases, with 8 bases between the two germline ends. The CDR3 has 14 residues. CDR3 protein: CAWSVLGAGNTIYF. CDR3 coding DNA: TGTGCCTGGAGTGTATTGGGGGCTGGAAACACCATATATTTT.

In its sample, this clone was seen a few times. The rearrangement joins TRBV9 to TRBJ2-4; 11 positions agree with TRBD2. CDR1 and CDR2 (germline): SGDLS, YYNGEE. CDR3 length: 19 amino acids. J gave up 0 bases and V 2 bases, and 10 bases lay outside the gene matches. The CDR3 DNA follows: TGTGCCAGCAGCGTCGGGACTAGCGGTTTAGCGGGAGCCAAAAACATTCAGTACTTC. Its protein is CASSVGTSGLAGAKNIQYF.

V gene TRBV19 combines with J gene TRBJ1-6, with D unclear. Trimming left V 3 bases short and J 7 bases short, with 10 bases between. Germline CDR1 is LNHDA and CDR2 is SQIVND (reference sequence). The CDR3 is 14 residues long. The CDR3 DNA follows: TGTGCCAGTAGTATCGGGCAGATGAATTCACCCCTCCACTTT. It codes for CASSIGQMNSPLHF.

The count of this clone is one. The rearrangement links TRBV15 to TRBJ1-5; the D gene is possibly TRBD1 (6 bases). CDR1 is LNHNV and CDR2 is YYDKDF in the germline V gene (reference sequence). This CDR3 region has 16 residues. Between the trimmed V and J ends, which lost 2 bases and 7 bases, there was a span of 18 bases. In nucleotides, the CDR3 is TGTGCCACCAGCAGACCCATTGGGGGGGCAGAACAGCCCCAGCATTTT. Translated, it gives CATSRPIGGAEQPQHF.

The rearrangement uses TRBV29-1 and TRBJ2-1, with TRBD2 matching 8 bases. The CDR3 length is 13 residues. Germline V gene sequence: CDR1 SQVTM, CDR2 ANQGSEA. The trim removed 8 bases at V and 2 bases at J, leaving 5 bases unmatched. DNA for the CDR3: TGCAGCCTCCGGGGGGGGGCCTACAATGAGCAGTTCTTC. Translating it yields CSLRGGAYNEQFF.

This sequence joins TRBV30 and TRBJ1-4; 8 bases fit TRBD1. The CDR3 extends over 13 amino acids. Germline V lookup: CDR1 GTSNPN, CDR2 SVGIG (reference sequence). V lost 6 bases to trimming and J lost 8 bases; unmatched junction nucleotides: 8. The CDR3, as DNA: TGTGCCTGCCAGACAGGGGCTCACGAAAAACTGTTTTTT. Translated, it gives CACQTGAHEKLFF.

This clone was found once. The V call is TRBV28, the J call TRBJ2-1, with 11 bases fitting TRBD1. CDR3 size: 15 residues. The germline CDR1 and CDR2 sequences are MDHEN and SYDVKM. Trimming cost V 6 bases and J 1 base; bases outside gene matches: 2. CDR3 nucleotide sequence: TGTGCCAGCAGCGGGGACAGGGGGTCCTACAATGAGCAGTTCTTC. Its translation: CASSGDRGSYNEQFF.

The chain combines TRBV10-3 with TRBJ2-7; possible D gene TRBD1, 6 bases. The germline V and J ends were trimmed by 10 bases and 0 bases, with 19 bases remaining between them. Germline assignment: CDR1 ENHRY and CDR2 SYGVKD. The CDR3 has 15 amino acids. CDR3 coding DNA: TGTGCCAGCGATGGCGACAGGACCTACTCCTACGAGCAGTACTTC. Its translation: CASDGDRTYSYEQYF.

There are a few counts of this clone. V usage is TRBV1 and J usage is TRBJ2-7. TRBV1 is assigned pseudogene status. The CDR3 extends over 14 amino acids. The CDR3 protein is CASSQGQSSYEQYF. The CDR3 DNA follows: TGCGCCAGCAGCCAAGGCCAGAGCTCCTACGAGCAGTACTTC.

The chain links TRBV15 to TRBJ2-5; D is possibly TRBD2 (6 bases). With 3 bases removed from V and 0 bases from J, the gap between germline ends came to 14 bases. The CDR3 totals 16 residues. The V gene's germline CDR1 is LNHNV and CDR2 YYDKDF (reference sequence). CDR3: CATSRGSGVYQETQYF. CDR3 bases: TGTGCCACCAGCAGGGGTTCGGGGGTATACCAAGAGACCCAGTACTTC. Looking up the rest from reference TRBV15 and TRBJ2-5 gives the full variable domain: DAMVIQNPRYQVTQFGKPVTLSCSQTLNHNVMYWYQQKSSQAPKLLFHYYDKDFNNEADTPDNFQSRRPNTSFCFLDIRSPGLGDTAMYLCATSRGSGVYQETQYFGPGTRLLVL.

The rearrangement joins TRBV19 to TRBJ2-1; 13 bases line up with TRBD2. V shed 4 bases and J 6 bases; nucleotides not matched to a gene: 15. The CDR3 loop spans 19 amino acids. CDR1 and CDR2 from the germline V gene are LNHDA and SQIVND (reference sequence). The DNA of the CDR3 is TGTGCCAGTAGTACCCTTGGACTAGCGGGGGCTCCTTTTGCCAATGAGCAGTTCTTC. Translating gives CASSTLGLAGAPFANEQFF.